This TCR beta chain was recovered during a study of cytomegalovirus exposure and HLA in healthy donors. Points from the study as a whole: Later analysis identified a missense DCLRE1C variant that was linked to TCR beta V- and J-gene trimming. It emerged from a later analysis that several of the most significant clusters appeared to be linked to common viral pathogens. CMV serostatus was the only recorded immune exposure for donors.

The ends were cut back, 3 bases at V and 5 bases at J, with 5 bases in the middle. This CDR3 has 12 amino acids. Germline values: CDR1 LNHDA, CDR2 SQIVND (reference sequence). Remarks on this clone: The target antigen is unknown.

The study ran its PCR with 60 Vbeta and 13 Jbeta primers. Sequencing was performed with immunoSEQ multiplex PCR; in TCRdb, only in-frame clones are kept and a portion is missing. The repertoire holds fewer than 45,000 clones, with 80% as singletons. This sequence was found in a male donor in good health and CMV-seronegative. Sequencing was performed on PBMCs. The J gene is TRBJ1-5, the V gene TRBV19, with D unresolved. Here the CDR3 reads CASSISDQPQHF. The CDR3 DNA reads TGTGCCAGTAGTATTTCGGATCAGCCCCAGCATTTT. The complete variable domain, with remaining parts taken from reference TRBV19 and TRBJ1-5, reads DGGITQSPKYLFRKEGQNVTLSCEQNLNHDAMYWYRQDPGQGLRLIYYSQIVNDFQKGDIAEGYSVSREKKESFPLTVTSAQKNPTAFYLCASSISDQPQHFGDGTRLSIL.